One sample yielded the 8 T cell receptor beta chains listed below, sequenced in a study of blood T cell repertoires in COVID-19. Generated by immunoSEQ multiplex PCR, the TCRdb table keeps only in-frame clones and is missing some. The sample comprises fewer than 600,000 clones, 85% to 90% of which are singletons, and about 2% rests with the top ten. The sequencing input was PBMCs or T cells enriched from blood (not recorded which). These receptors came from a woman in her thirties or forties who had recovered from COVID-19.

V gene TRBV4-3 combines with J gene TRBJ2-7, with 10 bases identical to TRBD1. The germline CDR1 and CDR2 sequences are LGHNA and YSLEER. The CDR3 covers 16 residues. Losses at the gene ends were 2 bases for V and 3 bases for J; bases not matched to a gene: 7. The CDR3, as DNA: TGCGCCAGCAGCCAAAACGAAAGGACAGGGGGCTACGAGCAGTACTTC. Translated: CASSQNERTGGYEQYF.

The rearrangement joins TRBV12-3 or TRBV12-4 to TRBJ2-2; no clear D gene. CDR3 length equals 13 residues. Trimming cost V 2 bases and J 5 bases, with 6 bases left between them. Written as DNA, the CDR3 is TGTGCCAGCAGTTTACCCCAAACCGGGGAGCTGTTTTTT. This encodes CASSLPQTGELFF.

V is TRBV15 and J is TRBJ1-5, with D unclear. Looked up from germline, CDR1 is LNHNV and CDR2 is YYDKDF (reference sequence). The CDR3 spans 15 residues. Trimming stripped 0 bases from V and 7 bases from J, with 13 bases between. CDR3 in DNA: TGTGCCACCAGCAGAGATCCGGAGCTACGGCAGCCCCAGCATTTT. Translated, it gives CATSRDPELRQPQHF.

This chain joins TRBV19 and TRBJ1-1; no clear D gene. The length of the CDR3 is 11 residues. Germline V gene lookup returns CDR1 LNHDA and CDR2 SQIVND (reference sequence). Trimming shortened V by 7 bases and J by 9 bases, and 12 bases separated the two germline ends. In nucleotides, the CDR3 is TGTGCCAGTATCGGCCCGGGGAAAGCTTTCTTT. Amino acids: CASIGPGKAFF.

V usage is TRBV27 and J usage is TRBJ1-1; the match to TRBD1 covers 7 bases. CDR1 and CDR2 (germline): MNHEY, SMNVEV (reference sequence). J was trimmed by 12 bases and V by 6 bases; bases with no gene match: 7. The CDR3 loop spans 11 amino acids. CDR3 loop: CASSRDRESFF. The CDR3 nucleotides read TGTGCCAGCAGCCGTGACAGGGAGTCTTTCTTT.

The chain uses TRBV10-3 and TRBJ1-1; 7 nucleotides match TRBD1. Germline V gene lookup returns CDR1 ENHRY and CDR2 SYGVKD. J was trimmed by 5 bases and V by 4 bases; bases with no gene match: 7. The CDR3 extends over 14 amino acids. CDR3 sequence reads: CAISVGQVSTEAFF. The CDR3 nucleotides are TGTGCCATCAGTGTCGGACAGGTTTCGACTGAAGCTTTCTTT.

The J gene is TRBJ1-1, the V gene TRBV6-5; 10 bases agree with TRBD1. CDR1 MNHEY and CDR2 SVGAGI come from the germline V gene. CDR3 length equals 14 residues. CDR3 in amino acids: CVAGQGTSGTEAFF. The CDR3, as DNA: TGTGTGGCGGGACAGGGGACATCGGGGACTGAAGCTTTCTTT.

The chain carries TRBV13 and TRBJ2-1; 9 bases line up with TRBD2. Trimming cost V 2 bases and J 3 bases; bases outside gene matches: 14. Germline CDR1 is PRHDT and CDR2 is FYEKMQ (reference sequence). This CDR3 spans 19 amino acids. The CDR3 loop reads CASSLPRLAEAPSYNEQFF. The CDR3, as DNA: TGTGCCAGCAGCTTACCCCGACTAGCGGAGGCCCCGAGCTACAATGAGCAGTTCTTC.